The 14 T cell receptor beta chains below all came from one sample that was sequenced in a study of blood T cell repertoires in COVID-19. Produced via immunoSEQ multiplex PCR; TCRdb's table is partial and in-frame only. The repertoire has 90,000 to 120,000 clones, roughly nine tenths of them found once; the top ten carry around 6%. The sequencing input was peripheral blood. The receptors were sampled from a human donor in a cohort sampled during active COVID-19.

V and J are TRBV7-9 and TRBJ2-1; TRBD2 matches 11 bases. Trimming at V came to 5 bases and at J to 2 bases, leaving 8 bases not matched to a gene. This CDR3 has 17 residues. Germline CDR1 reads SEHNR; CDR2 reads FQNEAQ (reference sequence). The CDR3 nucleotides are TGTGCCAGCAGCCAAGCCGTAGCGGGGGGGACCTACAATGAGCAGTTCTTC. This codes for CASSQAVAGGTYNEQFF.

The chain uses TRBV5-6 and TRBJ2-7, with 9 bases lining up with TRBD1. Germline CDR1 SGHDT, CDR2 YYEEEE. The CDR3 extends over 15 amino acids. Unmatched junction bases numbered 7, after V lost 4 bases and J lost 2 bases. CDR3 protein: CASSTNRGLPYEQYF. Written as DNA, the CDR3 is TGTGCCAGCAGCACAAACAGGGGGCTGCCCTACGAGCAGTACTTC. Together with reference TRBV5-6 and TRBJ2-7, the CDR3 gives the full variable domain: DAGVTQSPTHLIKTRGQQVTLRCSPKSGHDTVSWYQQALGQGPQFIFQYYEEEERQRGNFPDRFSGHQFPNYSSELNVNALLLGDSALYLCASSTNRGLPYEQYFGPGTRLTVT.

The rearrangement uses TRBV25-1 and TRBJ2-3, with D uncertain. The CDR3 is made up of 13 amino acids. CDR1 and CDR2 (germline): MGHDK, SYGVNS. V lost 6 bases to trimming and J lost 5 bases, with 12 bases between them. The CDR3, as DNA: TGTGCCAGCAGAAACCGACTGAGAGATACGCAGTATTTT. As protein: CASRNRLRDTQYF. The full variable domain, in which reference TRBV25-1 and TRBJ2-3 provide the parts outside the CDR3, is EADIYQTPRYLVIGTGKKITLECSQTMGHDKMYWYQQDPGMELHLIHYSYGVNSTEKGDLSSESTVSRIRTEHFPLTLESARPSHTSQYLCASRNRLRDTQYFGPGTRLTVL.

DNA of the CDR3: TGTGCCAGCAGTTACCCTCCTGTAGCGGGGGGGGCTGGCCACGAGCAGTACTTC. Protein: CASSYPPVAGGAGHEQYF. The chain employs TRBV6-2 or TRBV6-3 and TRBJ2-7; 11 bases align to TRBD2. This CDR3 has 18 amino acids. Germline values: CDR1 MNHEY, CDR2 SVGEGT. Germline trimming cut 2 bases from V and 5 bases from J; bases unmatched to any gene: 14.

V usage is TRBV29-1 and J usage is TRBJ1-1, with D perhaps matching TRBD1 (5 bases). Germline V gene lookup returns CDR1 SQVTM and CDR2 ANQGSEA. The CDR3 loop spans 12 amino acids. V was cut by 6 bases and J by 4 bases, with 12 bases left in between. CDR3 sequence reads: CSVGLRATEAFF. The CDR3 nucleotides are TGCAGCGTGGGGCTTAGGGCCACTGAAGCTTTCTTT.

The chain employs TRBV7-9 and TRBJ2-7; D possibly corresponds to TRBD1 (6 bases). This CDR3 has 15 residues. Germline loops: CDR1 SEHNR, CDR2 FQNEAQ (reference sequence). Trimming took off 5 bases at V and 5 bases at J, with 19 bases between the two ends. The CDR3: CASSTHRVPADEQYF. The CDR3 bases are TGTGCCAGCAGCACCCACAGGGTCCCGGCGGACGAGCAGTACTTC.

The chain uses TRBV15 and TRBJ2-2, with TRBD1 identical over 9 bases. The CDR3 length is 14 residues. J gave up 10 bases and V 9 bases, and 12 bases lay outside the gene matches. CDR1 and CDR2 from the germline V gene are LNHNV and YYDKDF (reference sequence). The CDR3 DNA reads as TGTGCCACGCACTGGGGACAGGGTAACCCGGAGCTGTTTTTT. Translating it yields CATHWGQGNPELFF.

This chain joins TRBV29-1 and TRBJ1-6; 9 bases fit TRBD1. This CDR3 is 13 amino acids long. Unmatched junction bases numbered 4, after V lost 6 bases and J lost 7 bases. CDR1 SQVTM and CDR2 ANQGSEA come from the germline V gene. CDR3 residues: CSVGTGSNSPLHF. For the CDR3, the DNA is TGCAGCGTCGGGACAGGGTCAAATTCACCCCTCCACTTT.

The V call is TRBV29-1, the J call TRBJ2-1; 9 bases map to TRBD2. The CDR3 covers 17 residues. Trimming cost V 2 bases and J 5 bases; bases outside gene matches: 13. The V gene's germline CDR1 is SQVTM and CDR2 ANQGSEA. CDR3 loop: CSVERAPWRGGDNEQFF. The DNA for the CDR3 is TGCAGCGTTGAAAGGGCCCCGTGGCGGGGGGGGGACAATGAGCAGTTCTTC.

This chain connects TRBV30 to TRBJ2-7; 9 nucleotides match TRBD1. The V segment lost 3 bases and the J segment 0 bases; nucleotides outside the gene matches: 3. CDR3 size: 14 residues. Germline V gives CDR1 GTSNPN, CDR2 SVGIG (reference sequence). The CDR3 DNA sequence: TGTGCCTGGAGGGGACAGGGAATCTCCTACGAGCAGTACTTC. It codes for CAWRGQGISYEQYF.

The chain is built from TRBV7-9 and TRBJ2-3; 11 bases align to TRBD2. With V trimmed by 1 base and J by 0 bases, 0 bases remained unmatched. The CDR3 contains 16 residues. The germline CDR1 and CDR2 sequences are SEHNR and FQNEAQ (reference sequence). The CDR3 DNA is TGTGCCAGCAGCTTAGGACTAGCGGGAAGCACAGATACGCAGTATTTT. Translated: CASSLGLAGSTDTQYF.

This clone came up once. This sequence joins TRBV5-8 and TRBJ2-3; unclear D gene. The CDR3 is 18 residues long. CDR1 and CDR2 (germline): SGHTS, YDEGEE. V shed 7 bases and J shed 0 bases, with 24 bases lying between them. The CDR3 here is CASAREVRPTSSTDTQYF. In nucleotides, the CDR3 is TGTGCCAGCGCAAGAGAGGTCCGTCCTACCTCTAGCACAGATACGCAGTATTTT.

The V gene is TRBV4-3, the J gene TRBJ2-6; tentatively, D is TRBD1 (6 bases). Germline lookup yields CDR1 LGHNA and CDR2 YSLEER. Trimming took 4 bases from V and 0 from J, leaving 22 bases between them. This CDR3 region has 20 residues. CDR3 nucleotides: TGCGCCAGCAGCCTTAATACAGGGAACAGAAAATACTCTGGGGCCAACGTCCTGACTTTC. As protein: CASSLNTGNRKYSGANVLTF.

This clone has only one observation. The chain is built from TRBV9 and TRBJ2-1, with no clear D. This CDR3 spans 16 amino acids. Germline V gene lookup returns CDR1 SGDLS and CDR2 YYNGEE. The V end was cut by 0 bases, the J end by 0 bases, with 10 bases between. CDR3 DNA: TGTGCCAGCAGCGTAGTGGGCACCAGCTCCTACAATGAGCAGTTCTTC. This sequence encodes CASSVVGTSSYNEQFF.